What follows is one T cell receptor beta chain and its context. Its antigen is unknown. This sample is part of a study of graft-versus-host responses after intestinal transplantation. Across the whole study: Tacrolimus plus steroids were given to all recipients for roughly three years, preceded by anti-thymocyte globulin induction. Study results and limitations: Clonal ratios of graft-versus-host to host-versus-graft in allografts were high for patients exhibiting graft-donor T cell macrochimerism.

Trimming pared 2 bases from V and 3 bases from J, leaving 14 bases between. Germline CDR1 reads GTSNPN; CDR2 reads SVGIG (reference sequence). This CDR3 region has 14 residues. Assay used: immunoSEQ multiplex PCR; TCRdb lists only in-frame clones, some missing. The table shows about 39,000 clones, with over 90% occurring only once. The starting material was PBMCs, obtained around 720 days after intestinal transplantation. V usage is TRBV30 and J usage is TRBJ2-7; perhaps TRBD2 as D (5 bases). The TCR sequence derives from a human patient who received an intestinal transplant, so some T cells may come from the graft donor. The CDR3 here is CAWSPGLALYEQYF. DNA for the CDR3: TGTGCCTGGAGTCCGGGTCTAGCTCTCTACGAGCAGTACTTC.